Listed here are 25 T cell receptor beta chains from one sample, sequenced in a study of vaccination and CD4 T cells after COVID-19. Researchers used the Oncomine TCR Beta short-read assay to sequence DNA from cultured CD4+ T cells. From the PCR reads, TCRdb called clonotypes with MiXCR, one entry per CDR3 protein. This sample yields some 14,000 distinct CDR3 sequences, of which approximately 40% are seen a single time; around 9.3% belongs to the top ten. No antigens are known for them. Treatment specified: roughly 11-day PBMC culture with coronavirus spike peptide pools or control peptides (ViraFEST assay). Sequencing input: CD4+ T cells from blood, cultured in vitro. These receptors were obtained from a human donor who had recovered from COVID-19.

The genes are TRBV25-1 and TRBJ2-7, with D perhaps being TRBD1 or TRBD2 (5 bases each). V was clipped by 3 bases and J by 4 bases, with 16 bases between them. Looked up from germline, CDR1 is MGHDK and CDR2 is SYGVNS. The CDR3 has 15 residues. The CDR3 sequence is CASSDQGDKPYEQYF. Here the CDR3 DNA reads TGTGCCAGCAGTGATCAGGGAGACAAACCGTACGAGCAGTACTTC.

The CDR3 sequence: CASDREGSNPPYGYTF. The CDR3 DNA reads TGCGCCAGCGACCGGGAAGGAAGTAACCCTCCCTATGGCTACACCTTC. The rearrangement joins TRBV10-1 to TRBJ1-2; D not resolved. Trimming pared 8 bases from V and 4 bases from J, leaving 23 bases between. CDR3 length: 16 amino acids. The germline gives CDR1 WNHNN, CDR2 SYGVQD (reference sequence).

V usage is TRBV11-3 and J usage is TRBJ2-3; 13 nucleotides agree with TRBD2. J lost 7 bases, V lost 1 base, and 8 bases had no gene match. Germline V CDR1 and CDR2: SGHNT, YENEEA. The length of the CDR3 is 17 residues. CDR3 protein: CASSLAGTSGTQNTQYF. In DNA form, the CDR3 reads TGTGCCAGCAGCTTAGCCGGGACTAGCGGGACTCAGAATACGCAGTATTTT.

This clonotype appeared a few times. This sequence joins TRBV7-9 and TRBJ2-3; 7 nucleotides align to TRBD2. CDR1 is SEHNR, CDR2 FQNEAQ, per germline (reference sequence). J gave up 4 bases and V 0 bases, and 4 bases lay outside the gene matches. This CDR3 is built from 15 residues. This CDR3 is CASSLASGVSDTQYF. DNA of the CDR3: TGTGCCAGCAGCTTAGCGAGCGGGGTGTCAGATACGCAGTATTTT.

This clonotype has just a few counts. This chain joins TRBV2 and TRBJ2-6, with D unresolved. CDR1 and CDR2 (germline): SNHLY, FYNNEI. V lost 5 bases, J lost 1 base, and 6 bases lay in between. The CDR3 extends over 14 amino acids. CDR3 sequence: CASSPESGANVLTF. CDR3 sequence (DNA): TGTGCCAGCAGTCCAGAGTCTGGGGCCAACGTCCTGACTTTC.

V is TRBV10-1 and J is TRBJ2-3; D not certain. The germline V and J ends were trimmed by 4 bases and 2 bases, with 13 bases remaining between them. The CDR3 loop spans 15 amino acids. In germline, CDR1 is WNHNN, CDR2 SYGVQD (reference sequence). The CDR3 coding sequence is TGCGCCAGCAGTGGTCGAGAGAGTCCCACAGATACGCAGTATTTT. Its protein is CASSGRESPTDTQYF.

V gene TRBV20-1 combines with J gene TRBJ1-5; D is undetermined. Trimming pared 2 bases from V and 3 bases from J, leaving 8 bases between. The germline V gene has CDR1 DFQATT and CDR2 SNEGSKA (reference sequence). The CDR3 has 13 residues. The CDR3 loop reads CSARRHHNQPQHF. The CDR3, as DNA: TGCAGTGCTAGAAGACACCACAATCAGCCCCAGCATTTT.

V usage is TRBV6-4 and J usage is TRBJ2-3; no clear D gene. Trimming took 4 bases from V and 0 from J, leaving 5 bases between them. The CDR3 sequence is 13 residues long. Germline CDR1 is MRHNA and CDR2 is SNTAGT. Written as DNA, the CDR3 is TGTGCCAGCAGTGTTTCTAGCACAGATACGCAGTATTTT. It translates to CASSVSSTDTQYF.

This clonotype was seen a handful of times. The chain is built from TRBV19 and TRBJ1-2; 7 nucleotides agree with TRBD1. The CDR3 has 16 amino acids. Germline loops: CDR1 LNHDA, CDR2 SQIVND (reference sequence). The V segment lost 6 bases and the J segment 4 bases; nucleotides outside the gene matches: 14. CDR3 loop: CASSSVPTGSSYGYTF. CDR3 coding DNA: TGTGCCAGTAGCTCCGTCCCGACAGGGTCCTCCTATGGCTACACCTTC.

Of note for this clonotype: The junction does not match germline at one end; this may be a read error. The CDR3 DNA is TGCAGTGCTAAGAGCGGGAGTCCAGATGCGCAGTATTTT. Translated, it gives CSAKSGSPDAQYF. The chain carries TRBV20-1 and TRBJ2-3; the match to TRBD2 covers 8 bases. The CDR3 runs to 13 residues. Germline lookup yields CDR1 DFQATT and CDR2 SNEGSKA (reference sequence).

This clonotype was seen a few times. This chain links TRBV2 with TRBJ1-2; tentatively, D is TRBD1 (5 bases). Trimming left V 8 bases short and J 7 bases short, with 14 bases between. The CDR3 extends over 12 amino acids. CDR1 and CDR2 from the germline V gene are SNHLY and FYNNEI. For the CDR3, the DNA is TGTGCCAGCCACAGGAGTTTTGGTGGCTACACCTTC. Translating gives CASHRSFGGYTF.

Only a few counts were recorded for this clonotype. The DNA of the CDR3 is TGTGCCAGCGGGAATGGGAACTATGGCTACACCTTC. This gives the protein CASGNGNYGYTF. The chain links TRBV2 to TRBJ1-2, with D unresolved. CDR1 is SNHLY, CDR2 FYNNEI, per germline. V shed 8 bases and J shed 2 bases, with 9 bases lying between them. The CDR3 covers 12 residues. Full variable domain (missing parts from reference TRBV2 and TRBJ1-2): EPEVTQTPSHQVTQMGQEVILRCVPISNHLYFYWYRQILGQKVEFLVSFYNNEISEKSEIFDDQFSVERPDGSNFTLKIRSTKLEDSAMYFCASGNGNYGYTFGSGTRLTVV.

The V gene is TRBV7-9, the J gene TRBJ1-6; 10 bases align to TRBD1. The germline gives CDR1 SEHNR, CDR2 FQNEAQ (reference sequence). V was clipped by 1 base and J by 7 bases; unmatched bases: 4. This CDR3 has 16 amino acids. The CDR3 loop reads CASSLDPGQGNSPLHF. The CDR3 DNA sequence: TGTGCCAGCAGCTTAGATCCGGGACAGGGGAATTCACCCCTCCACTTT.

This clonotype was seen only a few times. The J gene is TRBJ1-2, the V gene TRBV7-9; 9 bases fit TRBD1. The CDR3 totals 14 residues. With 4 bases clipped from V and 7 bases from J, the junction kept 7 bases outside the gene matches. Germline V gene lookup returns CDR1 SEHNR and CDR2 FQNEAQ (reference sequence). Written as DNA, the CDR3 is TGTGCCAGCAGCTCGGGACAGGGAAACCCTGGCTACACCTTC. Translation: CASSSGQGNPGYTF.

This clonotype was counted between two and nine times. This rearrangement joins TRBV20-1 to TRBJ2-5; TRBD2 agrees at 10 bases. Losses at the gene ends were 5 bases for V and 6 bases for J; bases not matched to a gene: 9. The CDR3 has 14 residues. From germline, CDR1 is DFQATT and CDR2 SNEGSKA (reference sequence). CDR3 loop: CSADEREGLKTQYF. CDR3 nucleotides: TGCAGTGCTGACGAGCGGGAGGGCCTTAAGACCCAGTACTTC.

The V and J genes are TRBV20-1 and TRBJ2-3, with D perhaps assigned TRBD1 or TRBD2 (5 bases each). Between the trimmed V and J ends, which lost 1 base and 6 bases, there was a span of 14 bases. Germline V gene sequence: CDR1 DFQATT, CDR2 SNEGSKA (reference sequence). The CDR3 runs 14 residues. The CDR3: CSARGTGASDTQYF. The CDR3 DNA reads TGCAGTGCTAGAGGCACCGGGGCCTCGGATACGCAGTATTTT.

V is TRBV10-3 and J is TRBJ2-3; perhaps TRBD2 as D (6 bases). In germline, CDR1 is ENHRY, CDR2 SYGVKD. Deletions cut 3 bases from V and 0 bases from J, with 10 bases between. This CDR3 spans 15 amino acids. The DNA for the CDR3 is TGTGCCATCAGTGATGGGCTAGCGAGCACAGATACGCAGTATTTT. Encoded protein: CAISDGLASTDTQYF.

This chain links TRBV29-1 with TRBJ1-2; unclear D gene. Germline V CDR1 and CDR2: SQVTM, ANQGSEA. The V gene lost 1 base and the J gene lost 2 bases, with 11 bases spanning the gap. This CDR3 has 14 residues. The CDR3 is CSVEGSFTNYGYTF. The CDR3 region has the DNA TGCAGCGTTGAAGGGAGCTTCACCAACTATGGCTACACCTTC.

The rearrangement links TRBV7-2 to TRBJ2-7, with 7 bases that match TRBD2. The germline V gene has CDR1 SGHTA and CDR2 FQGNSA. The V and J ends lost 5 bases and 9 bases, in that order; junction bases with no gene match: 7. CDR3 length: 12 residues. CDR3 protein: CASSPPSGTQYF. CDR3 nucleotides: TGTGCCAGCAGCCCCCCTAGCGGCACGCAGTACTTC.

This clonotype showed up just once. The J gene is TRBJ2-7, the V gene TRBV3-1; D possibly corresponds to TRBD1 (5 bases). Germline V gene lookup returns CDR1 LGHDT and CDR2 YNNKEL (reference sequence). Trimming took 3 bases from V and 2 from J, leaving 11 bases between them. The CDR3 contains 14 residues. CDR3 residues: CASSHSDTTYEQYF. In nucleotides, the CDR3 is TGTGCCAGCAGCCATTCGGACACAACCTACGAGCAGTACTTC.

This chain's CDR3 is CASSDTSGEEQFF. The CDR3, as DNA: TGTGCCAGCAGTGACACTAGCGGGGAGGAGCAGTTCTTC. The chain recombines TRBV12-3 or TRBV12-4 with TRBJ2-1; the match to TRBD2 covers 10 bases. The ends lost 5 bases at V and 10 bases at J; junction bases unmatched: 5. The CDR3 contains 13 residues.

The chain employs TRBV20-1 and TRBJ2-1, with 11 bases fitting TRBD2. V dropped 6 bases and J dropped 1; count of bases not matched to a gene: 8. This CDR3 spans 16 amino acids. Germline-derived CDR1 and CDR2 are DFQATT and SNEGSKA (reference sequence). CDR3 nucleotide sequence: TGCAGTGCGATAGCGGGAGGGCCTCTTTCCTACAATGAGCAGTTCTTC. It yields the protein CSAIAGGPLSYNEQFF.

This clonotype showed up just a few times. The chain uses TRBV27 and TRBJ1-5; 10 nucleotides match TRBD1. Germline V gene data show CDR1 as MNHEY and CDR2 as SMNVEV (reference sequence). Trimming removed 6 bases from V and 0 bases from J; junction bases left unmatched: 2. CDR3 length: 15 amino acids. CDR3 protein: CASRRQGASNQPQHF. The CDR3 coding sequence is TGTGCCAGCAGGCGACAGGGGGCTAGCAATCAGCCCCAGCATTTT.

The chain combines TRBV15 with TRBJ1-1; no definite D call. This CDR3 has 13 residues. Germline V gene sequence: CDR1 LNHNV, CDR2 YYDKDF (reference sequence). V lost 3 bases and J 2 bases, leaving 7 bases between the germline ends. CDR3 DNA sequence: TGTGCCACCAGCAGGTCGGGAAACACTGAAGCTTTCTTT. It is translated as CATSRSGNTEAFF.

J is TRBJ2-3 and V is TRBV24-1; D gene unclear. This CDR3 spans 14 amino acids. V was trimmed by 9 bases and J by 0 bases, leaving 12 bases between them. Germline values: CDR1 KGHDR, CDR2 SFDVKD. CDR3 in DNA: TGTGCCACCGAGACGGATTCTAGCACAGATACGCAGTATTTT. Amino acid sequence: CATETDSSTDTQYF.